Each of the 3 T cell receptor beta chains below was sequenced from the same sample in a study of identical twins. TCRdb independently ran MiXCR on the 5' RACE reads; one entry per CDR3 protein. Here the sample spans around 680,000 distinct CDR3 sequences, about 9.4% being singletons. Another study also made use of these data, one on yellow fever vaccine responses in identical twins.

Sequenced material: PBMCs. The receptors come from a woman aged 18-29 years in good health.

This clonotype was counted many times. The chain recombines TRBV29-1 with TRBJ2-7; D is unclear. V shed 6 bases and J shed 2 bases, with 14 bases lying between them. CDR3 length: 13 residues. Germline V gene sequence: CDR1 SQVTM, CDR2 ANQGSEA. CDR3 sequence: CSVLQPSPYEQYF. Written as DNA, the CDR3 is TGCAGCGTCCTACAGCCGAGCCCCTACGAGCAGTACTTC.

This chain links TRBV20-1 with TRBJ2-5, with D tentatively TRBD2 (6 bases). Germline values: CDR1 DFQATT, CDR2 SNEGSKA (reference sequence). The ends were cut back, 4 bases at V and 4 bases at J, with 16 bases in the middle. This CDR3 region has 14 residues. This CDR3 reads CSANGGVGGETQYF. The CDR3 DNA sequence: TGCAGTGCTAATGGCGGGGTAGGCGGAGAGACCCAGTACTTC.

V usage is TRBV2 and J usage is TRBJ2-2, with TRBD1 matching 10 bases. The trim removed 8 bases at V and 5 bases at J, leaving 2 bases unmatched. The CDR3 has 13 residues. Germline V gene lookup returns CDR1 SNHLY and CDR2 FYNNEI. The CDR3 DNA sequence: TGTGCCAGCGGGGGACAGGGGACCGGGGAGCTGTTTTTT. Translating it yields CASGGQGTGELFF.